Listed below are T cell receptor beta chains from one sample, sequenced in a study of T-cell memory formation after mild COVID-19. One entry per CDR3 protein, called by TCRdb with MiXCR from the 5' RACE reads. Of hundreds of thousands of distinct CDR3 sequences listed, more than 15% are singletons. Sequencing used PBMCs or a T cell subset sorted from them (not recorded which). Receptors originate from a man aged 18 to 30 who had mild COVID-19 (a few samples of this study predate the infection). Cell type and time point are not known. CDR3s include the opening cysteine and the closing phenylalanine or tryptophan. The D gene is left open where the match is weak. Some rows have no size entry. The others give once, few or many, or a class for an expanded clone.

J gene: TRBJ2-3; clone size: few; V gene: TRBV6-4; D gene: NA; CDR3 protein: CASSAEGGGGTDTQYF; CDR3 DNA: TGTGCCAGCAGTGCCGAAGGGGGTGGGGGCACAGATACGCAGTATTTT
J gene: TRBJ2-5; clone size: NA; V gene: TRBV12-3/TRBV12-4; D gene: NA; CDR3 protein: CASSWGTAETQYF; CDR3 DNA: TGTGCCAGCAGTTGGGGGACTGCAGAGACCCAGTACTTC
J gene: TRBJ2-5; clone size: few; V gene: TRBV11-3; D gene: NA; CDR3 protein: CASSSREGKETQYF; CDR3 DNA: TGTGCCAGCAGCTCCAGGGAAGGAAAAGAGACCCAGTACTTC
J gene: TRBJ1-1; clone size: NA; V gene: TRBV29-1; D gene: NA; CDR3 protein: CSVVAQGNTEAFF; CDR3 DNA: TGCAGCGTTGTGGCACAGGGGAACACTGAAGCTTTCTTT
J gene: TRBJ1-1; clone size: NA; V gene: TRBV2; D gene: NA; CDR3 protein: CASKGDSNTEAFF; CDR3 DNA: TGTGCCAGCAAGGGGGACTCGAACACTGAAGCTTTCTTT
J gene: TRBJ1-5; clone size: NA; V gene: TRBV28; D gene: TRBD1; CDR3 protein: CASSTGQGNSNQPQHF; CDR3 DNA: TGTGCCAGCAGTACGGGACAGGGTAATAGCAATCAGCCCCAGCATTTT
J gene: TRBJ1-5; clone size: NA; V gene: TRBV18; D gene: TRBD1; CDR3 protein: CASSQTTGTGGEPQHF; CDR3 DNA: TGTGCCAGCTCACAAACGACCGGGACAGGGGGAGAGCCCCAGCATTTT
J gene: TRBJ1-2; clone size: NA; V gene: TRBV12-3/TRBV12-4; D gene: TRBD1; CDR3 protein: CASSRPGGNYGYTF; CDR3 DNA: TGTGCCAGCAGTCGGCCAGGGGGAAACTATGGCTACACCTTC
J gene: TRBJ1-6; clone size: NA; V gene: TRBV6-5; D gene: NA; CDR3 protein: CASSQVPAYNSPLHF; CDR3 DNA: TGTGCCAGCAGTCAAGTTCCCGCCTATAATTCACCCCTCCACTTT
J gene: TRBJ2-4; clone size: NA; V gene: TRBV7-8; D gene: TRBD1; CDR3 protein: CASSSGGDPAKNIQYF; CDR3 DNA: TGTGCCAGCAGCTCAGGGGGCGACCCTGCCAAAAACATTCAGTACTTC
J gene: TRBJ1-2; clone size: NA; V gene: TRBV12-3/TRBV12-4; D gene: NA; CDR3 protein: CASSLLRLYGYTF; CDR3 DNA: TGTGCCAGCAGTTTACTCAGGCTCTATGGCTACACCTTC
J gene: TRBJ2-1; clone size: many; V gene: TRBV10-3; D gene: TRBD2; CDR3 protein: CAISPQGRGGPSNEQFF; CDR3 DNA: TGTGCCATCTCCCCCCAGGGGCGGGGGGGCCCGAGCAATGAGCAGTTCTTC
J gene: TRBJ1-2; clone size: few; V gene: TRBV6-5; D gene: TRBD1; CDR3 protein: CASSSTGTGNGYTF; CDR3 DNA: TGTGCCAGCAGTTCTACCGGGACAGGGAACGGCTACACCTTC
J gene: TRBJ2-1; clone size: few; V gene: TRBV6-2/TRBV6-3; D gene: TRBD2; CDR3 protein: CASSSPGLAGVEQFF; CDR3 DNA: TGTGCCAGCAGTTCCCCGGGACTAGCGGGGGTGGAGCAGTTCTTC
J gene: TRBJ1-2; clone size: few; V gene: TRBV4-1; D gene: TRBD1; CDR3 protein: CASSQDRGYYGYTF; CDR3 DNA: TGCGCCAGCAGCCAAGACAGGGGGTACTATGGCTACACCTTC
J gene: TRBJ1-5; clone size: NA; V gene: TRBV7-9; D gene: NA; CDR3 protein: CASSLEEGQPQHF; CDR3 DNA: TGTGCCAGCAGCTTAGAGGAGGGTCAGCCCCAGCATTTT
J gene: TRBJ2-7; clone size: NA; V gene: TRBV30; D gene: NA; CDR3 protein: CAWSVLRGRGEQYF; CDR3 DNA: TGTGCCTGGAGTGTACTAAGGGGCCGGGGAGAGCAGTACTTC
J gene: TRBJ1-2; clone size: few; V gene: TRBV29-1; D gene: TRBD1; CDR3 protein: CSPEWGTGAGYTF; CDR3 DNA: TGCAGCCCCGAGTGGGGGACAGGGGCTGGCTACACCTTC
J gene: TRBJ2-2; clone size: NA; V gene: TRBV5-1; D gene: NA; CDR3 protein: CASIQGPSNTGELFF; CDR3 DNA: TGCGCCAGTATACAGGGCCCTTCGAACACCGGGGAGCTGTTTTTT
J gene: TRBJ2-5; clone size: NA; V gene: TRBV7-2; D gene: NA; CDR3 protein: CASSLGMIYQYF; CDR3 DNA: TGTGCCAGCAGCTTAGGGATGATTTACCAGTACTTC
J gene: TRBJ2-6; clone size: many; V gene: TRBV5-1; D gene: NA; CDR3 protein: CASSLAQGTGANVLTF; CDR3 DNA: TGCGCCAGCAGCTTGGCCCAGGGGACTGGGGCCAACGTCCTGACTTTC
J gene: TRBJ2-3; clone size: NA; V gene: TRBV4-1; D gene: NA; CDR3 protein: CASSHEASDTDTQYF; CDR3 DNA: TGCGCCAGCAGCCATGAGGCTAGCGACACAGATACGCAGTATTTT
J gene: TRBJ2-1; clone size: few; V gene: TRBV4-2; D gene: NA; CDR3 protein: CASSQVRRAKEFF; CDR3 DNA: TGTGCCAGCAGCCAAGTGAGGCGGGCGAAGGAGTTCTTC
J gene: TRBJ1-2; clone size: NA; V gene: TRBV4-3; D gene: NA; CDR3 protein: CASSQRGDSNGYTF; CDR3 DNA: TGCGCCAGCAGCCAAAGGGGGGATAGTAACGGCTACACCTTC
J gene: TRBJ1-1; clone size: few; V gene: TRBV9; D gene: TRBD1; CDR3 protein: CASSPWTGDTTEAFF; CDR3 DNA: TGTGCCAGCAGCCCTTGGACAGGGGACACCACTGAAGCTTTCTTT
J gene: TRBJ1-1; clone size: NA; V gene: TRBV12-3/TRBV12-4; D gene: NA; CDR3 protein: CASSPRTEVTFF; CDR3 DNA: TGTGCCAGCAGTCCACGGACAGAAGTGACTTTCTTT
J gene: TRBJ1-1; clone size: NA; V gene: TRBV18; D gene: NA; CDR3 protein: CASSPLAGHTEAFF; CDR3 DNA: TGTGCCAGCTCACCACTAGCAGGTCACACTGAAGCTTTCTTT
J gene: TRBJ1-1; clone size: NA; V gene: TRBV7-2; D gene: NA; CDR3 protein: CASSLGGYEAFF; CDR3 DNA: TGTGCCAGCAGCTTAGGCGGATATGAAGCTTTCTTT